The 24 T cell receptor beta chains presented below share a single source sample, sequenced in a study of OX40 agonist ivuxolimab in advanced cancers. Profiled with immunoSEQ multiplex PCR; TCRdb holds only in-frame clones, not every one. In the table there are about 27,000 clones, 65% to 90% of which are singletons. Source: CD4+ or CD8+ T cells sorted from blood, taken in a trial of the OX40 agonist ivuxolimab. The origin of the receptors is an adult with an advanced solid tumor such as melanoma, head and neck, liver or kidney cancer.

The CDR3 region has the DNA TGTGCCAGCAGTTTTGGGGAGAGCTCTGGAAACACCATATATTTT. Translating gives CASSFGESSGNTIYF. The chain combines TRBV6-5 with TRBJ1-3, with D uncertain. Trimming took off 4 bases at V and 0 bases at J, with 10 bases between the two ends. The V gene's germline CDR1 is MNHEY and CDR2 SVGAGI. CDR3 size: 15 residues.

The V gene is TRBV29-1, the J gene TRBJ2-5, with D perhaps TRBD2 (7 bases). The V and J ends lost 6 bases and 2 bases respectively, with 16 bases between them. Germline CDR1 SQVTM, CDR2 ANQGSEA. The CDR3 sequence is 14 residues long. CDR3 nucleotides: TGCAGCGTCTGTTTAGAGGGGGGGCAAGAGACCCAGTACTTC. Translated, it gives CSVCLEGGQETQYF.

The chain has TRBV6-5 and TRBJ2-7, with TRBD1 identical over 7 bases. In germline, CDR1 is MNHEY, CDR2 SVGAGI. J lost 0 bases, V lost 7 bases, and 6 bases had no gene match. The CDR3 length is 14 residues. CDR3: CASNRQGNSYEQYF. The DNA of the CDR3 is TGTGCCAGCAACCGACAGGGAAACTCCTACGAGCAGTACTTC.

This chain joins TRBV7-8 and TRBJ2-3; a possible D gene is TRBD1 (5 bases). This CDR3 is 14 amino acids long. Germline CDR1 SGHVS, CDR2 FQNEAQ. V dropped 2 bases and J dropped 0 bases, with 6 bases sitting between them. The CDR3 DNA sequence: TGTGCCAGCAGCTTAACAGGCAGCACAGATACGCAGTATTTT. It encodes CASSLTGSTDTQYF.

V gene TRBV27 combines with J gene TRBJ2-7; 13 nucleotides line up with TRBD2. This CDR3 contains 15 residues. Germline V CDR1 and CDR2: MNHEY, SMNVEV (reference sequence). V dropped 2 bases and J dropped 5; count of bases not matched to a gene: 3. Here the CDR3 DNA reads TGTGCCAGCAGTTTAGGGACTAGCGGGAAAAACGAGCAGTACTTC. It encodes CASSLGTSGKNEQYF.

This clone is a singleton in its sample. J is TRBJ1-5 and V is TRBV2; D unresolved. Looked up from germline, CDR1 is SNHLY and CDR2 is FYNNEI. Trimming removed 3 bases from V and 0 bases from J, with 9 bases in between. There are 15 residues in the CDR3. The DNA for the CDR3 is TGTGCCAGCAGTGATGGGCGCTATAGCAATCAGCCCCAGCATTTT. Amino acids: CASSDGRYSNQPQHF.

V and J are TRBV5-1 and TRBJ2-5; no firm D call. CDR1 and CDR2 (germline): SGHRS, YFSETQ. CDR3 length: 12 residues. V shed 7 bases and J shed 2 bases, with 9 bases lying between them. CDR3 nucleotide sequence: TGCGCCAGCCGCGCGGAACAAGAGACCCAGTACTTC. Amino acid sequence: CASRAEQETQYF.

V is TRBV6-4 and J is TRBJ2-3; 7 bases line up with TRBD2. V was clipped by 2 bases and J by 4 bases; unmatched bases: 9. CDR3 length: 16 amino acids. Per the germline V gene, CDR1 is MRHNA and CDR2 is SNTAGT. CDR3 nucleotide sequence: TGTGCCAGCAGTGACGCTAGCGGAGGCACTCCAGATACGCAGTATTTT. Translating gives CASSDASGGTPDTQYF.

The chain has TRBV15 and TRBJ2-3; maybe TRBD2 (5 bases). Germline CDR1 reads LNHNV; CDR2 reads YYDKDF (reference sequence). The CDR3 sequence is 13 residues long. V dropped 0 bases and J dropped 8 bases, with 9 bases sitting between them. CDR3 nucleotides: TGTGCCACCAGCAGAGATCAGGCGGGTACGCAGTATTTT. Translated: CATSRDQAGTQYF.

V gene TRBV9 combines with J gene TRBJ2-1; D may be TRBD1 (6 bases). V shed 4 bases and J shed 2 bases, with 16 bases lying between them. CDR3 length: 16 amino acids. The germline V gene has CDR1 SGDLS and CDR2 YYNGEE. CDR3 sequence (DNA): TGTGCCAGCAGCTTAGAAGGGGGTATCGCCTACAATGAGCAGTTCTTC. Amino acid sequence: CASSLEGGIAYNEQFF.

The chain recombines TRBV6-6 with TRBJ2-1; D is perhaps TRBD2 (6 bases). Germline-derived CDR1 and CDR2 are MNHNY and SVGAGI (reference sequence). V lost 6 bases to trimming and J lost 8 bases, with 14 bases between them. The CDR3 is 13 residues long. Written as DNA, the CDR3 is TGTGCCAGCAGCCCGGGAGCTGATCATGAGCAGTTCTTC. The encoded protein is CASSPGADHEQFF.

The J gene is TRBJ2-3, the V gene TRBV29-1; D unresolved. V was clipped by 8 bases and J by 0 bases, with 12 bases between them. CDR1 SQVTM and CDR2 ANQGSEA come from the germline V gene. CDR3 length: 13 amino acids. DNA for the CDR3: TGCAGCCCTGTTGAGGTTAGCACAGATACGCAGTATTTT. Amino acid sequence: CSPVEVSTDTQYF.

This rearrangement joins TRBV5-1 to TRBJ2-7; 11 positions agree with TRBD1. The V segment lost 0 bases and the J segment 3 bases; nucleotides outside the gene matches: 2. CDR1 is SGHRS, CDR2 YFSETQ, per germline. The CDR3 consists of 15 residues. CDR3 DNA: TGCGCCAGCAGCTTGGACGGGACAGGGGGCTACGAGCAGTACTTC. This encodes CASSLDGTGGYEQYF.

This chain uses TRBV12-2 with TRBJ2-2; the table's TRBD2 call for D was not verified on the DNA. TRBV12-2 is flagged as a pseudogene. This CDR3 has 18 amino acids. CDR3 sequence (DNA): TGTGCAAGTCGCTTAGCAGGGTGGCGGGAGGGCCGAACCGGGGAGCTGTTTTTT. Translating it yields CASRLAGWREGRTGELFF.

The chain uses TRBV11-2 and TRBJ2-7; TRBD1 agrees at 7 bases. The CDR3 consists of 18 residues. J lost 1 base, V lost 3 bases, and 15 bases had no gene match. Germline V gives CDR1 SGHAT, CDR2 FQNNGV. The CDR3 nucleotides read TGTGCCAGCAGCTTTCCGGGACAGCAACCCTACCTTTCCTACGAGCAGTACTTC. Its translation is CASSFPGQQPYLSYEQYF.

J is TRBJ2-7 and V is TRBV4-1, with a possible D match to TRBD1 (5 bases). The V gene lost 2 bases and the J gene lost 3 bases, with 11 bases spanning the gap. The CDR3 totals 14 residues. Germline V gene lookup returns CDR1 MGHRA and CDR2 YSYEKL. This CDR3 reads CASSQTTAIYEQYF. CDR3 DNA: TGCGCCAGCAGCCAAACGACAGCGATCTACGAGCAGTACTTC.

The rearrangement uses TRBV11-2 and TRBJ2-7; the D is unclear. The germline V gene encodes CDR1 SGHAT and CDR2 FQNNGV. Between the trimmed V and J ends, which lost 3 bases and 3 bases, there was a span of 6 bases. CDR3 size: 12 residues. The CDR3 region has the DNA TGTGCCAGCAGCTTGGATGGCTACGAGCAGTACTTC. Its translation: CASSLDGYEQYF.

The chain's CDR3 is CASSPWTGDYEQYF. For the CDR3, the DNA is TGTGCCAGCAGCCCCTGGACAGGGGATTACGAGCAGTACTTC. V gene TRBV7-8 combines with J gene TRBJ2-7; 9 bases agree with TRBD1. The ends lost 5 bases at V and 4 bases at J; junction bases unmatched: 6. CDR1 and CDR2 from the germline V gene are SGHVS and FQNEAQ. This CDR3 spans 14 amino acids.

This clone was seen just once. The chain couples TRBV9 to TRBJ2-1; a weak D match, TRBD2 (7 bases). The CDR3 is made up of 15 amino acids. Trimming cost V 3 bases and J 3 bases, with 13 bases left between them. The germline CDR1 and CDR2 sequences are SGDLS and YYNGEE. This chain's CDR3 is CASSAGGTVYNEQFF. The CDR3, as DNA: TGTGCCAGCAGCGCGGGGGGCACAGTCTACAATGAGCAGTTCTTC.

CDR3 bases: TGTGCCAGCAGCTCCGGGACAGCCTACGAGCAGTACTTC. Translated, it gives CASSSGTAYEQYF. V is TRBV11-3 and J is TRBJ2-7; 7 bases match TRBD1. The J segment lost 2 bases and the V segment lost 4 bases, leaving 2 bases of the junction unmatched. This CDR3 has 13 amino acids. Germline V gives CDR1 SGHNT, CDR2 YENEEA.

The genes are TRBV14 and TRBJ1-4; 8 bases agree with TRBD1. J was trimmed by 16 bases and V by 0 bases; bases with no gene match: 4. This CDR3 has 12 residues. Looked up from germline, CDR1 is SGHDN and CDR2 is FVKESK. CDR3 sequence (DNA): TGTGCCAGCAGCCAAGATCGGGACAGGTGGTTTTTT. Its protein product is CASSQDRDRWFF.

The chain carries TRBV9 and TRBJ2-3; 12 bases fit TRBD1. Germline loops: CDR1 SGDLS, CDR2 YYNGEE. The CDR3 contains 18 residues. The V segment lost 0 bases and the J segment 2 bases; nucleotides outside the gene matches: 7. For the CDR3, the DNA is TGTGCCAGCAGCGTAGCTTTTGGGACAGGGGGCATCACAGATACGCAGTATTTT. Its translation is CASSVAFGTGGITDTQYF.

The chain is built from TRBV30 and TRBJ2-2; no clear D. Trimming stripped 0 bases from V and 11 bases from J, with 13 bases between. The CDR3 totals 13 residues. The germline gives CDR1 GTSNPN, CDR2 SVGIG (reference sequence). CDR3 sequence reads: CAWSVDAATELFF. The CDR3 nucleotides are TGTGCCTGGAGTGTAGACGCAGCGACAGAGCTGTTTTTT.

The chain combines TRBV2 with TRBJ1-4; D gene unclear. Between the trimmed V and J ends, which lost 4 bases and 0 bases, there was a span of 9 bases. This CDR3 is 15 amino acids long. CDR1 is SNHLY, CDR2 FYNNEI, per germline. CDR3 region: CASSGSQPTNEKLFF. CDR3 DNA sequence: TGTGCCAGCAGTGGGTCACAGCCAACTAATGAAAAACTGTTTTTT.